The rows below give T cell receptor beta chains drawn from one sample of a study of blood T cells in healthy people across ages. TCRdb re-derived calls from the 5' RACE reads in MiXCR, one entry per CDR3 protein. Of hundreds of thousands of distinct CDR3 sequences listed, around a quarter were seen once; the top ten hold 9.4%. Another study also made use of these data, one on T cells of mothers and their children.

Sequences were obtained from blood. These receptors were taken from a boy between 10 and 17 years old in good health. Both conserved end residues are part of each CDR3. Fields, in order: V gene, D gene, J gene, clone size, CDR3 protein, CDR3 DNA. A D gene is named only where the DNA matches it firmly. Not all rows give a size; the values are once, few, many and, for expanded clones, a class.

v_gene: TRBV7-2
d_gene: NA
j_gene: TRBJ1-5
abundance: NA
CDR3aa: CASSITDEQPQHF
CDR3nt: TGTGCCAGCAGCATAACAGATGAACAGCCCCAGCATTTT

v_gene: TRBV29-1
d_gene: NA
j_gene: TRBJ2-1
abundance: few
CDR3aa: CSVPDSSYNEQFF
CDR3nt: TGCAGCGTTCCCGACAGCTCCTACAATGAGCAGTTCTTC

v_gene: TRBV13
d_gene: TRBD2
j_gene: TRBJ2-5
abundance: few
CDR3aa: CASSWLAGPTIDREQYF
CDR3nt: TGTGCCAGCAGCTGGCTAGCGGGACCCACCATCGATAGAGAGCAGTACTTC

v_gene: TRBV5-1
d_gene: NA
j_gene: TRBJ2-7
abundance: NA
CDR3aa: CASSLAFTYEQYF
CDR3nt: TGCGCCAGCAGCTTGGCCTTTACCTACGAGCAGTACTTC

v_gene: TRBV27
d_gene: TRBD1
j_gene: TRBJ2-1
abundance: NA
CDR3aa: CASSSRQGFEQFF
CDR3nt: TGTGCCAGCAGTAGCCGACAGGGCTTTGAGCAGTTCTTC

v_gene: TRBV6-5
d_gene: NA
j_gene: TRBJ2-7
abundance: NA
CDR3aa: CASRRDSYSSYEQYF
CDR3nt: TGTGCCAGCAGAAGGGACTCTTATAGCTCCTACGAGCAGTACTTC

v_gene: TRBV10-1
d_gene: NA
j_gene: TRBJ2-2
abundance: NA
CDR3aa: CASSTRANTGELFF
CDR3nt: TGCGCCAGCAGTACCCGGGCGAACACCGGGGAGCTGTTTTTT

v_gene: TRBV29-1
d_gene: NA
j_gene: TRBJ1-2
abundance: NA
CDR3aa: CSVEDRRQGYGYTF
CDR3nt: TGCAGCGTTGAAGATCGCCGGCAGGGTTATGGCTACACCTTC

v_gene: TRBV5-5
d_gene: TRBD1
j_gene: TRBJ2-1
abundance: few
CDR3aa: CASSGQVIGNEQFF
CDR3nt: TGTGCCAGCAGTGGACAGGTAATCGGCAATGAGCAGTTCTTC

v_gene: TRBV20-1
d_gene: TRBD2
j_gene: TRBJ2-7
abundance: NA
CDR3aa: CSAEDSGRAYEQYF
CDR3nt: TGCAGTGCTGAAGATAGCGGGAGGGCCTACGAGCAGTACTTC

v_gene: TRBV5-1
d_gene: TRBD1
j_gene: TRBJ2-7
abundance: NA
CDR3aa: CASRMIPGQDSYEQYF
CDR3nt: TGCGCCAGCAGAATGATACCGGGACAGGATTCCTACGAGCAGTACTTC

v_gene: TRBV24-1
d_gene: NA
j_gene: TRBJ1-2
abundance: few
CDR3aa: CATSDTPGGSAYGYTF
CDR3nt: TGTGCCACCAGTGATACCCCGGGAGGGTCCGCTTATGGCTACACCTTC

v_gene: TRBV29-1
d_gene: NA
j_gene: TRBJ2-2
abundance: few
CDR3aa: CSVVPNPGELFF
CDR3nt: TGCAGCGTTGTCCCCAACCCCGGGGAGCTGTTTTTT

v_gene: TRBV28
d_gene: NA
j_gene: TRBJ1-1
abundance: once
CDR3aa: CASSGWTEPFF
CDR3nt: TGTGCCAGCAGCGGGTGGACTGAACCTTTCTTT

v_gene: TRBV6-1
d_gene: NA
j_gene: TRBJ2-1
abundance: NA
CDR3aa: CASSVRLGETRYF
CDR3nt: TGTGCCAGCAGTGTCCGACTGGGCGAGACCCGGTACTTC

v_gene: TRBV20-1
d_gene: NA
j_gene: TRBJ1-2
abundance: few
CDR3aa: CSARQGGNYGYTF
CDR3nt: TGCAGTGCTAGACAGGGAGGAAACTATGGCTACACCTTC

v_gene: TRBV28
d_gene: TRBD1
j_gene: TRBJ2-5
abundance: few
CDR3aa: CASSTPGQGFSQETQYF
CDR3nt: TGTGCCAGCAGCACCCCGGGACAGGGGTTTTCTCAAGAGACCCAGTACTTC

v_gene: TRBV10-3
d_gene: TRBD1
j_gene: TRBJ1-5
abundance: few
CDR3aa: CAISPGQGDQPQHF
CDR3nt: TGTGCCATCAGTCCGGGACAGGGCGATCAGCCCCAGCATTTT

v_gene: TRBV29-1
d_gene: TRBD1
j_gene: TRBJ2-1
abundance: few
CDR3aa: CSVSGTVYNNEQFF
CDR3nt: TGCAGCGTATCCGGGACAGTGTACAACAATGAGCAGTTCTTC

v_gene: TRBV12-3/TRBV12-4
d_gene: TRBD2
j_gene: TRBJ2-1
abundance: NA
CDR3aa: CASSTTSGRDYNEQFF
CDR3nt: TGCGCCAGCAGCACAACTAGCGGGAGGGACTACAATGAGCAGTTCTTC

v_gene: TRBV5-6
d_gene: NA
j_gene: TRBJ2-3
abundance: few
CDR3aa: CASMAGYHTDTQYF
CDR3nt: TGTGCCAGCATGGCGGGGTACCACACAGATACGCAGTATTTT

v_gene: TRBV2
d_gene: NA
j_gene: TRBJ2-7
abundance: few
CDR3aa: CASSEGVYEQYF
CDR3nt: TGTGCCAGCAGTGAGGGTGTTTACGAGCAGTACTTC